The present T cell receptor (beta chain) was sequenced within a study of CD8 T cells in Susac syndrome. RNA, at about 0.5 to 1 ug, was reverse transcribed with random hexamers. TCRdb re-called the immunoSEQ multiplex PCR reads with MiXCR, one entry per CDR3 protein. Counted here are hundreds of thousands of distinct CDR3 sequences, 85% to 95% occurring once; the ten biggest clones make up roughly 0.072%. The V gene lost 0 bases and the J gene lost 4 bases, with 13 bases spanning the gap. The CDR3 has 16 amino acids. The germline V gene has CDR1 SGDLS and CDR2 YYNGEE. Sequenced material: CD4+ T cells from PBMCs. The chain employs TRBV9 and TRBJ2-2; D may be TRBD2 (6 bases). This receptor was identified in a human donor with multiple sclerosis. In nucleotides, the CDR3 is TGTGCCAGCAGCGTAGGCTTCCAGGGAGGCACCGGGGAGCTGTTTTTT. The encoded protein is CASSVGFQGGTGELFF. The full variable domain, in which reference TRBV9 and TRBJ2-2 provide the parts outside the CDR3, is DSGVTQTPKHLITATGQRVTLRCSPRSGDLSVYWYQQSLDQGLQFLIQYYNGEERAKGNILERFSAQQFPDLHSELNLSSLELGDSALYFCASSVGFQGGTGELFFGEGSRLTVL.